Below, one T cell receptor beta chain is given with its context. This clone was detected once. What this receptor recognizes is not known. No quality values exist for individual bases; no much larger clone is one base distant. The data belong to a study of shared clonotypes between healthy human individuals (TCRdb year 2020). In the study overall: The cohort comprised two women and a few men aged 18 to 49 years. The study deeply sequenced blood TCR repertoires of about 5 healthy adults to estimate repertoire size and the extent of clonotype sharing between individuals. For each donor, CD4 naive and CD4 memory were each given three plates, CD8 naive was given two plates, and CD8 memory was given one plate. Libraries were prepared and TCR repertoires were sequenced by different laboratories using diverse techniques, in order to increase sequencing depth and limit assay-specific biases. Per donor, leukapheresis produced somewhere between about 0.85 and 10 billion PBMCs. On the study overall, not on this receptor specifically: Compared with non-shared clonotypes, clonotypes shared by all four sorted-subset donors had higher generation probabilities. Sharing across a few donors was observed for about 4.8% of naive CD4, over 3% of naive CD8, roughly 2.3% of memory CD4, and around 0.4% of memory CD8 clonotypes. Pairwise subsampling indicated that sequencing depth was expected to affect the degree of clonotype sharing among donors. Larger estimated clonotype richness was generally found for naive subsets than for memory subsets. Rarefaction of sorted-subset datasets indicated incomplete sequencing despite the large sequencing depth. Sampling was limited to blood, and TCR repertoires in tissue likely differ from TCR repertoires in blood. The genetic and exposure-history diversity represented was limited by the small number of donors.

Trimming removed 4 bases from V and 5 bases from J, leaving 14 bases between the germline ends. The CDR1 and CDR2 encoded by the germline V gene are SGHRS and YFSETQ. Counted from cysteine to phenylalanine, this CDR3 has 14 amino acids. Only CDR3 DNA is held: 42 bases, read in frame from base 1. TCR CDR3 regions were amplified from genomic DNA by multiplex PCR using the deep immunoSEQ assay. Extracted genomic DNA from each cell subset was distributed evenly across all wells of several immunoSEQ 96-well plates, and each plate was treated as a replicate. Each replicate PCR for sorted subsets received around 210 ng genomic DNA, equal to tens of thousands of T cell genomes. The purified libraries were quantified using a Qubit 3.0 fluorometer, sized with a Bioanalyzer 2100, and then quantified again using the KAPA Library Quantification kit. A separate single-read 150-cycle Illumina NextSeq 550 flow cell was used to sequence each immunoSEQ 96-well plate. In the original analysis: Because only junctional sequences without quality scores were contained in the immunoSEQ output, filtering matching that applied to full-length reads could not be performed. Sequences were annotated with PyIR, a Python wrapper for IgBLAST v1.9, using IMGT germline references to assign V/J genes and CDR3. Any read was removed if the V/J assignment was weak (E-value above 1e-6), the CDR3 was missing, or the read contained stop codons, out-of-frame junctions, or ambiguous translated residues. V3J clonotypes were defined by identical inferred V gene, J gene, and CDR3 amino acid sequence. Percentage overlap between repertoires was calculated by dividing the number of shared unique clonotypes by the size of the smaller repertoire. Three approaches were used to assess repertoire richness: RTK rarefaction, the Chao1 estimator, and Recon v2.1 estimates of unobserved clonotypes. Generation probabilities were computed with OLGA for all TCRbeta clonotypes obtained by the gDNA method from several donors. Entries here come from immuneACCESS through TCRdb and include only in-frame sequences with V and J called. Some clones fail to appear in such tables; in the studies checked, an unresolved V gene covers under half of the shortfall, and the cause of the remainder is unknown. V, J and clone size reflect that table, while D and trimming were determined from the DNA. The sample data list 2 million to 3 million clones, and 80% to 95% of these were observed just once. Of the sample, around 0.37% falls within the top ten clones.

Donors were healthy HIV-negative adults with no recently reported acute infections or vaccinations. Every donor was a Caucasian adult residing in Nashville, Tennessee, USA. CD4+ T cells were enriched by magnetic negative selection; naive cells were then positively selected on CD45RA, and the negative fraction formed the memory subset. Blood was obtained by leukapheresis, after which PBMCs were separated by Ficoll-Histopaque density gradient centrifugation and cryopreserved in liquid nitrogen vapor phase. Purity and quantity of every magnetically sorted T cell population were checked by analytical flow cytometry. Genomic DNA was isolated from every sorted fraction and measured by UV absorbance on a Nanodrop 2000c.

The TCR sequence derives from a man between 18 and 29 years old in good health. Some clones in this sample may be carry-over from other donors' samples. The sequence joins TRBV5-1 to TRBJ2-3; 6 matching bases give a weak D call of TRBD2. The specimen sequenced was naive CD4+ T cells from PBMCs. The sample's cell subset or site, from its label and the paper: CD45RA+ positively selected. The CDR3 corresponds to CASSTGVLQDTQYF. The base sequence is TGCGCCAGCAGCACGGGAGTGCTACAAGATACGCAGTATTTT.